These 16 T cell receptor beta chains were all obtained from the same sample, sequenced in a study of PD-1 blockade in classical Hodgkin lymphoma. Each patient experienced a relapse that followed autologous stem cell transplantation, and brentuximab vedotin exposure varied. TCRdb's copy holds only in-frame clones and misses some; the assay was immunoSEQ multiplex PCR. The sample holds 9,500 to 14,000 clones, about 88% seen once. Material: peripheral blood mononuclear cells (PBMCs), obtained at baseline. The source is a human donor with classical Hodgkin lymphoma.

The genes are TRBV9 and TRBJ1-2, with 7 bases fitting TRBD1. V was pared by 0 bases and J by 4 bases, with 3 bases of the junction left unmatched. This CDR3 comprises 14 residues. Germline CDR1 reads SGDLS; CDR2 reads YYNGEE. This CDR3 is CASSVGDSTYGYTF. In nucleotides, the CDR3 is TGTGCCAGCAGCGTAGGGGACAGCACCTATGGCTACACCTTC.

This chain joins TRBV7-8 and TRBJ2-7, with D perhaps matching TRBD1 (7 bases). V gave up 1 base and J gave up 2 bases, with 21 bases separating them. The germline V gene encodes CDR1 SGHVS and CDR2 FQNEAQ. The CDR3 totals 18 residues. CDR3 bases: TGTGCCAGCAGCTTAGACCCTGGGACAGCTACTAGCACCTACGAGCAGTACTTC. Its translation is CASSLDPGTATSTYEQYF.

The chain couples TRBV5-1 to TRBJ2-3; 13 positions match TRBD2. The trim removed 1 base at V and 5 bases at J, leaving 10 bases unmatched. This CDR3 is built from 18 residues. Germline values: CDR1 SGHRS, CDR2 YFSETQ. CDR3 sequence: CASSLSITSGGARDTQYF. The CDR3 coding sequence is TGCGCCAGCAGCTTGTCAATCACTAGCGGGGGGGCACGAGATACGCAGTATTTT.

The V gene is TRBV5-1, the J gene TRBJ2-7, with a tentative D call TRBD2 (6 bases). The CDR3 is made up of 14 amino acids. Germline V CDR1 and CDR2: SGHRS, YFSETQ. V gave up 4 bases and J gave up 4 bases, with 15 bases separating them. CDR3: CASSPTGGPYEQYF. The DNA for the CDR3 is TGCGCCAGCAGCCCCACTGGAGGGCCGTACGAGCAGTACTTC.

This rearrangement joins TRBV7-3 to TRBJ2-2, with D perhaps matching TRBD1 (5 bases). The CDR3 extends over 14 amino acids. The germline V and J ends were trimmed by 8 bases and 3 bases, with 13 bases remaining between them. Germline CDR1 is SGHTA and CDR2 is FQGTGA. The CDR3 bases are TGTGCCAGCGGGGCTTATCAAGACACCGGGGAGCTGTTTTTT. This sequence encodes CASGAYQDTGELFF.

The CDR3: CASSLGQTRNTEAFF. CDR3 bases: TGTGCCAGCAGCTTAGGACAGACCAGGAACACTGAAGCTTTCTTT. The V gene is TRBV5-6, the J gene TRBJ1-1, with TRBD1 as a possible D gene (6 bases). V dropped 2 bases and J dropped 1 base, with 12 bases sitting between them. The CDR3 sequence is 15 residues long. Germline CDR1 is SGHDT and CDR2 is YYEEEE. The full variable domain, its missing parts supplied by reference TRBV5-6 and TRBJ1-1, is DAGVTQSPTHLIKTRGQQVTLRCSPKSGHDTVSWYQQALGQGPQFIFQYYEEEERQRGNFPDRFSGHQFPNYSSELNVNALLLGDSALYLCASSLGQTRNTEAFFGQGTRLTVV.

The chain links TRBV7-9 to TRBJ1-3, with D uncertain. V was cut by 4 bases and J by 6 bases, with 7 bases left in between. The germline V gene encodes CDR1 SEHNR and CDR2 FQNEAQ (reference sequence). The CDR3 contains 12 residues. CDR3 loop: CASSSVVNTIYF. The CDR3 nucleotides read TGTGCCAGCAGCTCCGTAGTAAACACCATATATTTT.

The rearrangement joins TRBV5-4 to TRBJ2-1; 8 bases fit TRBD1. Trimming took 4 bases from V and 4 from J; bases not matched to a gene: 7. The CDR3 contains 15 residues. The germline V gene encodes CDR1 SGHNT and CDR2 YYREEE (reference sequence). The CDR3 here is CASSPTGDSYNEQFF. DNA for the CDR3: TGTGCCAGCAGCCCGACAGGGGACAGTTACAATGAGCAGTTCTTC.

The rearrangement links TRBV7-6 to TRBJ2-1; no clear D gene. Germline V gene lookup returns CDR1 SGHVS and CDR2 FNYEAQ. This CDR3 has 12 amino acids. Between the trimmed V and J ends, which lost 1 base and 5 bases, there was a span of 3 bases. The CDR3 reads CASSLGHNEQFF. The DNA of the CDR3 is TGTGCCAGCAGCTTAGGCCACAATGAGCAGTTCTTC.

This chain connects TRBV11-3 to TRBJ2-3; the D gene is possibly TRBD2 (6 bases). The length of the CDR3 is 13 residues. Trimming took off 4 bases at V and 4 bases at J, with 9 bases between the two ends. From germline, CDR1 is SGHNT and CDR2 YENEEA. The CDR3 nucleotides are TGTGCCAGCAGCTACGGGGAGGCAGATACGCAGTATTTT. Protein product: CASSYGEADTQYF.

This clone was counted a few times. The V and J genes are TRBV4-1 and TRBJ1-2, with 11 bases aligning to TRBD1. The length of the CDR3 is 15 residues. The trim removed 5 bases at V and 2 bases at J, leaving 4 bases unmatched. Germline CDR1 is MGHRA and CDR2 is YSYEKL. The CDR3, as DNA: TGCGCCAGCAGCATGCGGACAGGGGGCAACTATGGCTACACCTTC. Translating it yields CASSMRTGGNYGYTF.

This chain connects TRBV18 to TRBJ2-2, with 7 nucleotides matching TRBD1. This CDR3 region has 15 residues. Trimming cost V 6 bases and J 2 bases; bases outside gene matches: 6. Per the germline V gene, CDR1 is KGHSH and CDR2 is LQKENI. The CDR3 spells CASSLGQLNTGELFF. The DNA of the CDR3 is TGTGCCAGCTCTCTGGGACAGCTAAACACCGGGGAGCTGTTTTTT.

This sequence joins TRBV27 and TRBJ2-5, with 9 bases that match TRBD1. This CDR3 comprises 16 residues. Germline-derived CDR1 and CDR2 are MNHEY and SMNVEV (reference sequence). With V trimmed by 2 bases and J by 1 base, 5 bases remained unmatched. DNA of the CDR3: TGTGCCAGCAGTTTACTGGGGACAGGGACCCAAGAGACCCAGTACTTC. This gives the protein CASSLLGTGTQETQYF.

The chain joins TRBV15 to TRBJ2-7, with D tentatively TRBD2 (6 bases). CDR3 length equals 12 residues. With 5 bases removed from V and 10 bases from J, the gap between germline ends came to 15 bases. CDR1 is LNHNV, CDR2 YYDKDF, per germline (reference sequence). CDR3 region: CATSPGERLQYF. As DNA, the CDR3 is TGTGCCACCAGCCCGGGGGAAAGGCTCCAGTACTTC.

The chain joins TRBV4-1 to TRBJ2-2; D may be TRBD1 (5 bases). V lost 0 bases, J lost 0 bases, and 8 bases lay in between. The germline V gene has CDR1 MGHRA and CDR2 YSYEKL. This CDR3 region has 16 residues. The CDR3: CASSQEGVPNTGELFF. For the CDR3, the DNA is TGCGCCAGCAGCCAAGAAGGGGTACCGAACACCGGGGAGCTGTTTTTT.

The genes are TRBV19 and TRBJ2-5, with D possibly being TRBD2 (6 bases). The end of the DNA aligns better with TRBJ2-7, so the J call may be wrong. CDR1 LNHDA and CDR2 SQIVND come from the germline V gene (reference sequence). The CDR3 sequence is 16 residues long. Written as DNA, the CDR3 is TGTGCCAGTATCTTGGAGGGGTCTCGATTTTCCTACGAGCAGTACTTC. This translates into CASILEGSRFSYEQYF.